Detailed here is one TCR beta chain. Its antigen is not known. Profiled with immunoSEQ multiplex PCR; TCRdb holds only in-frame clones, not every one. This sample has 6,500 to 8,500 clones, with 61% found just once. The data belong to a study of T cells in narcolepsy. The overall study: Patients with NT1 or NT2 and healthy control donors were enrolled. General observations from the study: HCRT-specific and TRIB2-specific autoreactive clonotypes appeared among same-patient CSF and blood CD4+ clonotypes. Blood of same and different patients, but not healthy controls, reportedly held recurring autoreactive clonotypes.

This CDR3 is built from 16 residues. The germline V gene has CDR1 LNHNV and CDR2 YYDKDF (reference sequence). V lost 1 base, J lost 5 bases, and 4 bases stayed unmatched. The V call is TRBV15, the J call TRBJ2-3; 12 nucleotides agree with TRBD2. Specimen: CD45RA- memory CD8+ T cells from PBMCs. The receptor was isolated from a human donor with narcolepsy. As DNA, the CDR3 is TGTGCCACCAGCAGAGCCCCTAGCGGGGGGGTAGATACGCAGTATTTT. Translating it yields CATSRAPSGGVDTQYF.